The 18 T cell receptor beta chains presented below share a single source sample, sequenced in a study of cytomegalovirus exposure and HLA in healthy donors. With 60 Vbeta and 13 Jbeta primers, the PCR was carried out. Sequencing used immunoSEQ multiplex PCR; TCRdb keeps in-frame clones, though not all of them. The table records hundreds of thousands of clones, 70% to 80% of them present only once. The material sequenced was PBMCs. Every receptor here comes from a young woman in good health and CMV-seronegative.

The chain couples TRBV6-5 to TRBJ1-1; tentatively, D is TRBD1 (5 bases). V was shortened by 2 bases and J by 0 bases, with 13 bases between the two germline ends. This CDR3 is 16 amino acids long. Germline assignment: CDR1 MNHEY and CDR2 SVGAGI. CDR3: CASSYNGRGMNTEAFF. Here the CDR3 DNA reads TGTGCCAGCAGTTACAACGGGAGGGGAATGAACACTGAAGCTTTCTTT.

The V and J genes are TRBV6-1 and TRBJ2-3; possible D gene TRBD2, 6 bases. CDR3 size: 16 residues. Germline V gene lookup returns CDR1 MNHNS and CDR2 SASEGT. Trimming shortened V by 2 bases and J by 0 bases, and 12 bases separated the two germline ends. CDR3: CASSEIAGLSTDTQYF. CDR3 bases: TGTGCCAGCAGTGAAATTGCGGGATTAAGCACAGATACGCAGTATTTT.

The chain links TRBV27 to TRBJ1-2; a weak D match, TRBD1 (6 bases). V lost 2 bases to trimming and J lost 7 bases, with 17 bases between them. CDR3 length: 15 amino acids. The germline V gene encodes CDR1 MNHEY and CDR2 SMNVEV (reference sequence). The CDR3 spells CASSLHPQGSVGYTF. In DNA form, the CDR3 reads TGTGCCAGCAGTTTACACCCCCAGGGGTCGGTTGGCTACACCTTC.

Only a few counts were recorded for this clone. The chain joins TRBV6-5 to TRBJ1-2, with 7 bases matching TRBD1. CDR1 and CDR2 from the germline V gene are MNHEY and SVGAGI. The CDR3 loop spans 13 amino acids. Losses at the gene ends were 5 bases for V and 2 bases for J; bases not matched to a gene: 2. The CDR3 region has the DNA TGTGCCAGCAGTCTGGACAGGAACTATGGCTACACCTTC. Its translation: CASSLDRNYGYTF.

Written as DNA, the CDR3 is TGTGCCAGTAGTATTGTCGGGGGGGAAAGCAATCAGCCCCAGCATTTT. Encoded protein: CASSIVGGESNQPQHF. The rearrangement links TRBV19 to TRBJ1-5; weak D call: TRBD1 (5 bases). CDR3 length equals 16 residues. Germline lookup yields CDR1 LNHDA and CDR2 SQIVND (reference sequence). V shed 3 bases and J shed 1 base, with 13 bases lying between them. The whole variable domain, remainder taken from reference TRBV19 and TRBJ1-5, is DGGITQSPKYLFRKEGQNVTLSCEQNLNHDAMYWYRQDPGQGLRLIYYSQIVNDFQKGDIAEGYSVSREKKESFPLTVTSAQKNPTAFYLCASSIVGGESNQPQHFGDGTRLSIL.

The rearrangement joins TRBV29-1 to TRBJ2-1; 12 nucleotides align to TRBD2. J lost 6 bases, V lost 7 bases, and 7 bases had no gene match. The CDR3 spans 14 residues. CDR1 SQVTM and CDR2 ANQGSEA come from the germline V gene. This chain's CDR3 is CSAMLAGGGNEQFF. As DNA, the CDR3 is TGCAGCGCTATGCTAGCGGGAGGGGGCAATGAGCAGTTCTTC.

The chain joins TRBV28 to TRBJ1-4, with TRBD1 matching 7 bases. The length of the CDR3 is 15 residues. J was trimmed by 5 bases and V by 6 bases; bases with no gene match: 9. Germline V gene sequence: CDR1 MDHEN, CDR2 SYDVKM. CDR3 bases: TGTGCCAGCAGATTGGAGGGACAGCAGAATGAAAAACTGTTTTTT. Encoded protein: CASRLEGQQNEKLFF. Using reference TRBV28 and TRBJ1-4 for the parts outside the CDR3, the full variable domain is DVKVTQSSRYLVKRTGEKVFLECVQDMDHENMFWYRQDPGLGLRLIYFSYDVKMKEKGDIPEGYSVSREKKERFSLILESASTNQTSMYLCASRLEGQQNEKLFFGSGTQLSVL.

This clone showed up just a few times. V and J are TRBV18 and TRBJ1-2; no clear D gene. Between the trimmed V and J ends, which lost 0 bases and 4 bases, there was a span of 6 bases. The CDR3 sequence is 13 residues long. Per germline, CDR1 KGHSH and CDR2 LQKENI. The CDR3 sequence: CASSPPSIYGYTF. For the CDR3, the DNA is TGTGCCAGCTCACCACCGAGTATCTATGGCTACACCTTC.

V and J are TRBV30 and TRBJ1-2; 8 positions match TRBD1. V trimming: 3 bases; J trimming: 2 bases; junction bases outside the gene matches: 14. The CDR3 is made up of 17 amino acids. The germline V gene encodes CDR1 GTSNPN and CDR2 SVGIG (reference sequence). The CDR3 DNA reads TGTGCCTGGAGCCCTCAACTACTTGCAGGGGGCAACTATGGCTACACCTTC. The encoded protein is CAWSPQLLAGGNYGYTF.

J is TRBJ2-2 and V is TRBV9; possible D gene TRBD2, 6 bases. Deletions cut 3 bases from V and 1 base from J, with 13 bases between. This CDR3 is 16 amino acids long. Germline assignment: CDR1 SGDLS and CDR2 YYNGEE. The CDR3, as DNA: TGTGCCAGCAGCGCCCATAGCGGCCTGAACACCGGGGAGCTGTTTTTT. It encodes CASSAHSGLNTGELFF.

The CDR3 loop reads CASSARGQVNTEAFF. In DNA, the CDR3 is TGTGCCAGCAGTGCCCGCGGACAGGTGAACACTGAAGCTTTCTTT. This chain joins TRBV27 and TRBJ1-1, with TRBD1 identical over 7 bases. V gave up 5 bases and J gave up 0 bases; unmatched junction bases: 6. The CDR3 is 15 amino acids. The V gene's germline CDR1 is MNHEY and CDR2 SMNVEV (reference sequence).

The gene calls are TRBV6-4 and TRBJ2-3; the match to TRBD2 covers 11 bases. CDR3 length: 15 amino acids. V shed 4 bases, J shed 3 bases, and the junction held 3 bases outside the gene matches. Germline CDR1 MRHNA, CDR2 SNTAGT. Written as DNA, the CDR3 is TGTGCCAGCAGTGTAACTAGCGGGGGAACAGATACGCAGTATTTT. It yields the protein CASSVTSGGTDTQYF.

This clone was counted a single time. The chain links TRBV5-4 to TRBJ2-1, with 10 bases that match TRBD2. CDR1 is SGHNT and CDR2 is YYREEE in the germline V gene (reference sequence). The CDR3 runs 14 residues. Trimming at V came to 2 bases and at J to 7 bases, leaving 3 bases not matched to a gene. The CDR3 spells CASSLAGGRNEQFF. CDR3 DNA sequence: TGTGCCAGCAGCTTAGCGGGGGGGCGGAATGAGCAGTTCTTC.

This rearrangement joins TRBV9 to TRBJ2-2, with unresolved D. Looked up from germline, CDR1 is SGDLS and CDR2 is YYNGEE. Trimming left V 0 bases short and J 4 bases short, with 4 bases between. This CDR3 has 13 residues. CDR3 region: CASSVAVTGELFF. For the CDR3, the DNA is TGTGCCAGCAGCGTAGCCGTCACCGGGGAGCTGTTTTTT.

This rearrangement joins TRBV6-6 to TRBJ2-3, with 7 nucleotides matching TRBD1. The junction had 2 bases not matched to a gene; V was cut back by 2 bases and J by 3 bases. The CDR3 has 14 residues. CDR1 and CDR2 from the germline V gene are MNHNY and SVGAGI (reference sequence). The CDR3 protein is CASSYLRGTDTQYF. The CDR3 nucleotides are TGTGCCAGCAGTTACCTCAGGGGGACAGATACGCAGTATTTT.

This rearrangement joins TRBV6-5 to TRBJ2-7; D may be TRBD2 (6 bases). Trimming cost V 6 bases and J 3 bases, with 15 bases left between them. Germline lookup yields CDR1 MNHEY and CDR2 SVGAGI. The CDR3 is 14 amino acids. This chain's CDR3 is CASSRGTGDYEQYF. CDR3 sequence (DNA): TGTGCCAGCAGCCGTGGGACGGGGGACTACGAGCAGTACTTC.

The chain links TRBV19 to TRBJ1-3; 7 bases line up with TRBD1. V gave up 6 bases and J gave up 0 bases; unmatched junction bases: 8. The CDR3 consists of 16 residues. Germline CDR1 reads LNHDA; CDR2 reads SQIVND (reference sequence). CDR3 residues: CASSPRTGFSGNTIYF. For the CDR3, the DNA is TGTGCCAGTAGCCCCCGGACAGGTTTCTCTGGAAACACCATATATTTT.

The V gene is TRBV12-5, the J gene TRBJ2-3; D not resolved. V shed 3 bases and J shed 4 bases, with 2 bases lying between them. CDR1 is LGHNT and CDR2 is FRNRAP in the germline V gene. The CDR3 extends over 11 amino acids. Here the CDR3 DNA reads TGTGCTAGTGGTTTCTCAGATACGCAGTATTTT. Its translation: CASGFSDTQYF.